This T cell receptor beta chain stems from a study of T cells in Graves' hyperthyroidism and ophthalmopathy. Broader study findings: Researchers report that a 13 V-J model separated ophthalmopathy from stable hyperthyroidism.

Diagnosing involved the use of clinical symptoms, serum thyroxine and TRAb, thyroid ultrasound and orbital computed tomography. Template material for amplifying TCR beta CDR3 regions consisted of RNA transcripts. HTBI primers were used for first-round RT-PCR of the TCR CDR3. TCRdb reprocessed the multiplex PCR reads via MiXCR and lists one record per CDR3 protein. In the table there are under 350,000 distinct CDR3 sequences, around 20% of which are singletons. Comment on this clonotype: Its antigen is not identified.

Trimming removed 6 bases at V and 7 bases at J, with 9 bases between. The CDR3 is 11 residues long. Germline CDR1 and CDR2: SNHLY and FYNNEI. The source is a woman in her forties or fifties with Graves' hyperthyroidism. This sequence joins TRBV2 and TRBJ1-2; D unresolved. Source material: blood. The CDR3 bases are TGTGCCAGCAGGGCAAAGGTTGGCTACACCTTC. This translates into CASRAKVGYTF.